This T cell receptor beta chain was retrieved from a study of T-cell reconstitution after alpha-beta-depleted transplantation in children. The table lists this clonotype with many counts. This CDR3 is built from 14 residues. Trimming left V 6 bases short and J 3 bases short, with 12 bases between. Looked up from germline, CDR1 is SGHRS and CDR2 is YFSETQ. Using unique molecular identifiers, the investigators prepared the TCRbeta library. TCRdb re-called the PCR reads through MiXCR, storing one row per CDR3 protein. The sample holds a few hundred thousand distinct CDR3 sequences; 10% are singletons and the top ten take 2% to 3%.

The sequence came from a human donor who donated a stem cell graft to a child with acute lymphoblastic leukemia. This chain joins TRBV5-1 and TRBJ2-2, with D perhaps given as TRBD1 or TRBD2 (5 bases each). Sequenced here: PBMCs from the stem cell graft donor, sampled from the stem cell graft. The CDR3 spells CASTRDGHTGELFF. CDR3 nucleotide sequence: TGCGCCAGCACCCGGGACGGACACACCGGGGAGCTGTTTTTT.